These T cell receptor beta chains were read from a single sample in a study of low-dose radiotherapy and immunotherapy resistance in tumors. Each CDR3 protein gets one entry after TCRdb re-called the reads with MiXCR. The table includes 65,000 to 95,000 distinct CDR3 sequences, around 17% detected once. This specimen consisted of PBMCs, obtained after low-dose radiotherapy plus immunotherapy. The receptors were sampled from a male donor with prostate cancer. Both conserved end residues are part of each CDR3. A D gene is named only where the DNA matches it firmly. Clone size, where shown, is once, few, many, or a class for clones that have expanded.

abundance,v_gene,d_gene,j_gene,CDR3nt,CDR3aa
many,TRBV7-9,TRBD2,TRBJ2-7,TGTGCCAGCAGCTTCTCTAACCTCCTAGCGGATGAAAAGGAGCAGTACTTC,CASSFSNLLADEKEQYF
many,TRBV9,TRBD1,TRBJ2-7,TGTGCCAGCAGCGTACAGGGGGATTCCGAGCAGTACTTC,CASSVQGDSEQYF
many,TRBV19,TRBD2,TRBJ2-1,TGTGCCAGTAGTAGGCAGCAGTCTAGCGGGACCTTCTATTTC,CASSRQQSSGTFYF
few,TRBV5-1,TRBD2,TRBJ2-2,TGCGCCAGCAGCCTCCAGATTAGCGGGATAAACACCGGGGAGCTGTTTTTT,CASSLQISGINTGELFF
many,TRBV7-9,TRBD2,TRBJ2-5,TGTGCCAGCAGCTCCGGACTAGCGGGAGAGGGTGAGACCCAGTACTTC,CASSSGLAGEGETQYF
many,TRBV19,.,TRBJ1-5,TGTGCCCACGGGGAGGGGTTGAGTCAGCCCCAGCATTTT,CAHGEGLSQPQHF
many,TRBV12-3/TRBV12-4,.,TRBJ1-5,TGTGCCAGCAGCTCGGCCGGGGGTGGCAATCAGCCCCAGCATTTT,CASSSAGGGNQPQHF
many,TRBV7-8,.,TRBJ2-3,TGTGCCAGCAGCTTAGCTGCGGGACCAAGCACAGATACGCAGTATTTT,CASSLAAGPSTDTQYF
many,TRBV24-1,.,TRBJ2-2,TGTGCCACCAAAGGCGGAGCCGGGGAGCTGTTTTTT,CATKGGAGELFF
many,TRBV6-2/TRBV6-3,TRBD1,TRBJ2-7,TGTGCCAGCAGTTCCTCCGGGACAGGGGGCCACGAGCAGTACTTC,CASSSSGTGGHEQYF
.,TRBV6-1,TRBD2,TRBJ2-1,TGTGCCAGCAGTTCCCGGGACTACCGAGGGAGTGAGCAGTTCTTC,CASSSRDYRGSEQFF
many,TRBV29-1,TRBD2,TRBJ2-7,TGCAGCGTTGAAGTCCAGCAAGAAGGACTAGCGGGTGATGAGCAGTACTTC,CSVEVQQEGLAGDEQYF
many,TRBV20-1,TRBD2,TRBJ2-7,TGCAGTGCACCTAGCGGGAGAGGGCAGTACTTC,CSAPSGRGQYF
many,TRBV2,.,TRBJ1-2,TGTGCCAGCAGTGTGACAGTTGAGGGCTACACCTTC,CASSVTVEGYTF
many,TRBV15,TRBD1,TRBJ1-1,TGTGCCACCAGCTCCCGACAGGGTAGTTGGGAAACTGAAGCTTTCTTT,CATSSRQGSWETEAFF
.,TRBV7-7,.,TRBJ1-1,TGTGCCAGCAGCTTAGCGAACAGTCACGTAGGAGCTTTCTTT,CASSLANSHVGAFF
.,TRBV5-6,TRBD2,TRBJ2-1,TGTGCCAGCAGCTTTGCTAGCGGAACATACAATGAGCAGTTCTTC,CASSFASGTYNEQFF
many,TRBV10-3,.,TRBJ1-3,TGTGCCATCAGTGAGGCACGGTACCCTGGAAACACCATATATTTT,CAISEARYPGNTIYF
few,TRBV20-1,.,TRBJ2-1,TGCAGTGCTAGAGATGGGGACGCCGACAATGAGCAGTTCTTC,CSARDGDADNEQFF
many,TRBV19,TRBD2,TRBJ2-7,TGTGCCAGTAGTAGGCTAGCGGGAGATGGTTACGAGCAGTACTTC,CASSRLAGDGYEQYF
many,TRBV29-1,.,TRBJ2-5,TGCAGCGTTGTTCTCTCAGGAAAGACCCAGTACTTC,CSVVLSGKTQYF
many,TRBV28,.,TRBJ2-5,TGTGCCAGCAGCGGACAGCTAGAGACCCAGTACTTC,CASSGQLETQYF
many,TRBV6-2/TRBV6-3,.,TRBJ2-5,TGTGCCAGCACCCCGCGGAACCAAGAGACCCAGTACTTC,CASTPRNQETQYF
many,TRBV29-1,.,TRBJ1-4,TGCAGCGTTGTTTCTCATAGGGGGGAAAAACTGTTTTTT,CSVVSHRGEKLFF
.,TRBV5-1,.,TRBJ2-1,TGCGCCAGCCGCTTGGCCGGCGGATACAATGAGCAGTTCTTC,CASRLAGGYNEQFF
many,TRBV28,.,TRBJ2-1,TGTGCCAGCAGTCCCCAAGAGGGAGGTGAGCAGTTCTTC,CASSPQEGGEQFF
many,TRBV4-2,.,TRBJ2-2,TGTGCCAGCAGCCAAGAGGAGGGGAGAAACACCGGGGAGCTGTTTTTT,CASSQEEGRNTGELFF
many,TRBV29-1,.,TRBJ2-3,TGCAGCGGAGCGACTAACCCTCGGACAGATACGCAGTATTTT,CSGATNPRTDTQYF
many,TRBV28,.,TRBJ1-2,TGTGCCAGCAGAGGACAATTTAACTATGGCTACACCTTC,CASRGQFNYGYTF
many,TRBV27,.,TRBJ2-4,TGTGCCAGCAGTGGGACACCATTAGCCAAAAACATTCAGTACTTC,CASSGTPLAKNIQYF
few,TRBV12-3/TRBV12-4,.,TRBJ2-2,TGTGCCAGCAGTTTGAGGGACCCGGGAACCGGGGAGCTGTTTTTT,CASSLRDPGTGELFF
many,TRBV5-1,.,TRBJ1-1,TGTGCCAGCAGCTACCGGCCCGCTGAAGCTTTCTTT,CASSYRPAEAFF
many,TRBV29-1,TRBD1,TRBJ2-3,TGCAGCAGTAAACAGGGGGTCACAGATACGCAGTATTTT,CSSKQGVTDTQYF
many,TRBV7-9,.,TRBJ1-2,TGTGCCAGCAGCTTAGTCCTTTCCTATGGCTACACCTTC,CASSLVLSYGYTF
many,TRBV4-1,TRBD2,TRBJ2-1,TGCGCCAGCAGCCCCCTAGCGGCCTCCTACAATGAGCAGTTCTTC,CASSPLAASYNEQFF
many,TRBV2,.,TRBJ2-1,TGTGCCAGCAGCGCTGACGTGAATGAGCAGTTCTTC,CASSADVNEQFF
many,TRBV4-3,TRBD1,TRBJ2-5,TGCGCCAGCAGCCACAGAACAGGGGACGGGGAGACCCAGTACTTC,CASSHRTGDGETQYF
many,TRBV2,.,TRBJ1-1,TGTGCCAGCAGTGAACAGGGTCTTACTGAAGCTTTCTTT,CASSEQGLTEAFF
many,TRBV5-1,.,TRBJ2-2,TGCGCCAGCAAGACTAGTGACACCGGGGAGCTGTTTTTT,CASKTSDTGELFF
many,TRBV2,.,TRBJ2-5,TGTGCCAGCAGGAGGAGGGAGTCCTTCCAAGAGACCCAGTACTTC,CASRRRESFQETQYF
many,TRBV28,.,TRBJ2-4,TGTGCCACCGCACAGGGTTCGGCCAAAAACATTCAGTACTTC,CATAQGSAKNIQYF
many,TRBV25-1,.,TRBJ2-1,TGTGCCAGCAGTGAAAACACAGGGAATGAGCAGTTCTTC,CASSENTGNEQFF
many,TRBV4-1,.,TRBJ2-2,TGCGCCAGCAGCGCCGCCCAGGGAGGAACCGGGGAGCTGTTTTTT,CASSAAQGGTGELFF
many,TRBV5-1,TRBD2,TRBJ2-7,TGCGCCAGCAGCCGGGCGGCGGGGGGAGCGGGCTACGAGCAGTACTTC,CASSRAAGGAGYEQYF